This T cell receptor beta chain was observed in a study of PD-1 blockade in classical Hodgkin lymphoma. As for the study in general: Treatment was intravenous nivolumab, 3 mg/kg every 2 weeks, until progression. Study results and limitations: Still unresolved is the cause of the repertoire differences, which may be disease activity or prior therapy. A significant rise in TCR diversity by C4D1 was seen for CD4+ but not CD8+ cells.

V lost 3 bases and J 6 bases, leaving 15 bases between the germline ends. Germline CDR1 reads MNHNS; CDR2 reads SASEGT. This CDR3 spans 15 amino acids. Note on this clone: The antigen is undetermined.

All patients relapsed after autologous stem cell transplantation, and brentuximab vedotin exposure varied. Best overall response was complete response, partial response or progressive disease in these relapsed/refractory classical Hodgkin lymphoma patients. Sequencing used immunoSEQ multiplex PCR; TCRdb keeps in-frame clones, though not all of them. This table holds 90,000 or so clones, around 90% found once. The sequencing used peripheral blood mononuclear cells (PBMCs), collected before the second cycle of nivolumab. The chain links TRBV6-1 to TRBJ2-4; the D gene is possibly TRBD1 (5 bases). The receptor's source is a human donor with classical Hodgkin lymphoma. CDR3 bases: TGTGCCAGCAGTGAGATGAGTACAGGATTAAACATTCAGTACTTC. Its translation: CASSEMSTGLNIQYF.